Shown below are 3 T cell receptor beta chains from a single sample sequenced in a study of blood T cell repertoires in COVID-19. The table came from immunoSEQ multiplex PCR; TCRdb's copy has only in-frame clones and leaves some out. The data contain about 210,000 clones, 83% of them singletons. Sequencing was performed on peripheral blood. The receptors come from a woman in her thirties or forties with active or convalescent COVID-19.

This rearrangement joins TRBV3-1 (or the pseudogene TRBV3-2) to TRBJ2-4, with 11 nucleotides matching TRBD1. Per the germline V gene, CDR1 is LGHDT and CDR2 is YNNKEL (reference sequence). The CDR3 runs 14 residues. With 6 bases clipped from V and 5 bases from J, the junction kept 3 bases outside the gene matches. CDR3 region: CASRWGQGENIQYF. The CDR3 bases are TGTGCCAGCAGGTGGGGACAGGGGGAAAACATTCAGTACTTC.

This chain uses TRBV4-1 with TRBJ2-7, with TRBD1 matching 8 bases. Germline V CDR1 and CDR2: MGHRA, YSYEKL. V lost 4 bases, J lost 5 bases, and 7 bases stayed unmatched. This CDR3 has 14 residues. CDR3 sequence reads: CASSPGQGRDEQYF. The CDR3 coding sequence is TGCGCCAGCAGCCCCGGACAGGGCCGGGACGAGCAGTACTTC.

Comment on this clone: The junction and the germline gene differ at one end; a read error may be behind it. J is TRBJ2-7 and V is TRBV7-7; 8 bases agree with TRBD2. Germline values: CDR1 SSHAT, CDR2 FNYEAQ (reference sequence). The CDR3 has 17 residues. The CDR3 sequence is CASSPTLGVAGLYEQYF. CDR3 DNA sequence: TGTGCTAGCAGCCCAACCCTGGGGGTAGCGGGATTGTACGAGCAGTACTTC.